The sequence of this T cell receptor (beta chain) was determined in a study of T cells in localized non-small cell lung cancer. The data were produced by immunoSEQ multiplex PCR, yet TCRdb's version contains in-frame clones alone and is incomplete. The data hold fewer than 3,000 clones, with around 28% observed a single time. The CDR3 loop spans 13 amino acids. This clone was seen ten or more times. The sample in question was lung tumor tissue, obtained before any cancer treatment. This sequence originates from a male donor aged 60 or over with stage II squamous cell lung carcinoma. The chain uses TRBV1 and TRBJ2-7; the table gives TRBD1 as D, unverified against the DNA. TRBV1 is a pseudogene segment. The CDR3 DNA is TGCGCCAGCAGCCAAACTCAGGGGTACGAGCAGTACTTC. It translates to CASSQTQGYEQYF.